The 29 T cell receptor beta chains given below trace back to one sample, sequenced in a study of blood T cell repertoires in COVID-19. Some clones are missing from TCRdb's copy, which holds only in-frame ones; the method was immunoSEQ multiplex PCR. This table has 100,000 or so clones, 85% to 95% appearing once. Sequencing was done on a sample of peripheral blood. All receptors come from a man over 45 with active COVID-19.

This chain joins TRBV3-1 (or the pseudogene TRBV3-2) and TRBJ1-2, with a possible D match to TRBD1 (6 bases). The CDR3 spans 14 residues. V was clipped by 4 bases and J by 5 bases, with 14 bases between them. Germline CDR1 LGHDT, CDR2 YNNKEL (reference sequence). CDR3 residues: CASSPGAGVYGYTF. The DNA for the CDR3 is TGTGCCAGCAGCCCCGGGGCAGGGGTATATGGCTACACCTTC.

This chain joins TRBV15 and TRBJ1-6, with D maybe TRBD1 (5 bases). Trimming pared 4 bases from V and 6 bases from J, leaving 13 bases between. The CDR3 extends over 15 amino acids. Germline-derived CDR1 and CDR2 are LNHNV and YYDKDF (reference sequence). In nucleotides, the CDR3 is TGTGCCACCAGCATTAAGGGGCCGACTAATTCACCCCTCCACTTT. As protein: CATSIKGPTNSPLHF.

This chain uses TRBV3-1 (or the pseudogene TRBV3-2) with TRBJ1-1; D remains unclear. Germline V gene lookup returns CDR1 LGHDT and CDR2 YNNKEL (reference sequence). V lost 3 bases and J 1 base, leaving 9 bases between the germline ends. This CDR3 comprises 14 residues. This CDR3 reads CASSQLEGNTEAFF. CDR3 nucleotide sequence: TGTGCCAGCAGCCAGCTGGAGGGGAACACTGAAGCTTTCTTT.

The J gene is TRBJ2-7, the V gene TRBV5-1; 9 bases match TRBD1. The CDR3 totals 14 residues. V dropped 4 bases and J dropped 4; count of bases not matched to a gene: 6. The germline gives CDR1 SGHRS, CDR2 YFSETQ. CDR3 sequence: CASSRGQGGYEQYF. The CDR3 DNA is TGCGCCAGCAGCCGGGGACAGGGAGGATACGAGCAGTACTTC.

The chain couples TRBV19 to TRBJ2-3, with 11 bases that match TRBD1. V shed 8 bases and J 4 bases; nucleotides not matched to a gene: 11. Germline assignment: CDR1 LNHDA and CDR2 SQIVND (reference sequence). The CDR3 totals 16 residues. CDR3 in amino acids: CASSQLRDRGSDTQYF. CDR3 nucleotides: TGTGCCAGTTCCCAATTGCGGGACAGGGGGTCAGATACGCAGTATTTT. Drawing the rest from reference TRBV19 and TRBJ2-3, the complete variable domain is DGGITQSPKYLFRKEGQNVTLSCEQNLNHDAMYWYRQDPGQGLRLIYYSQIVNDFQKGDIAEGYSVSREKKESFPLTVTSAQKNPTAFYLCASSQLRDRGSDTQYFGPGTRLTVL.

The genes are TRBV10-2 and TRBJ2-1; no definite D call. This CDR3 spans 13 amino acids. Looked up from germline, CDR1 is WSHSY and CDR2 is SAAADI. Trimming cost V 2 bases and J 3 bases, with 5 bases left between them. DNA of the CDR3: TGCGCCAGCAGTGAGACTGACTACAATGAGCAGTTCTTC. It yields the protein CASSETDYNEQFF.

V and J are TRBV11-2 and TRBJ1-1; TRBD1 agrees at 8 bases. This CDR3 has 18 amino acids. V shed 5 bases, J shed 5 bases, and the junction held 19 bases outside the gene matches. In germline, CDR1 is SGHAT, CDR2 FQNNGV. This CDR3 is CASSHPTVVGQGPTEAFF. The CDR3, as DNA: TGTGCCAGCAGCCACCCAACGGTCGTCGGACAGGGACCAACTGAAGCTTTCTTT.

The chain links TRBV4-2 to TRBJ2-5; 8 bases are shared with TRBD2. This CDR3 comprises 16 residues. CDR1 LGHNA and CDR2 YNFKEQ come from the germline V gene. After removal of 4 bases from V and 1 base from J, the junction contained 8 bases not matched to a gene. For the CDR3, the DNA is TGTGCCAGCAGCCCTGGGCTTAGCGGGACCCAAGAGACCCAGTACTTC. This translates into CASSPGLSGTQETQYF.

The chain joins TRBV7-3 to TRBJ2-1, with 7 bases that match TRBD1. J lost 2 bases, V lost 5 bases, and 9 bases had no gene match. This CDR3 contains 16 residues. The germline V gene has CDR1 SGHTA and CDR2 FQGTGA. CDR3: CASSPRRDSTYNEQFF. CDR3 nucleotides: TGTGCCAGCAGCCCTCGACGGGACAGTACCTACAATGAGCAGTTCTTC.

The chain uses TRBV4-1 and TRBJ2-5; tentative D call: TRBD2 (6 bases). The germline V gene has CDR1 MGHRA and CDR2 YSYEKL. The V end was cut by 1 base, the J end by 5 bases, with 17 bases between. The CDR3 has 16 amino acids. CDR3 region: CASSQGPRGRRETQYF. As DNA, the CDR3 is TGCGCCAGCAGCCAAGGCCCCCGAGGGAGGCGGGAGACCCAGTACTTC.

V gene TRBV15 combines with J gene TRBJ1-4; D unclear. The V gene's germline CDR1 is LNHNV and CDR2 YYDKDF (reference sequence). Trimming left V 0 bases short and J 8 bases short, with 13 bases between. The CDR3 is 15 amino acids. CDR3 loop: CATSRDGQASEKLFF. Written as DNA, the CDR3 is TGTGCCACCAGCAGAGATGGGCAGGCCTCCGAAAAACTGTTTTTT.

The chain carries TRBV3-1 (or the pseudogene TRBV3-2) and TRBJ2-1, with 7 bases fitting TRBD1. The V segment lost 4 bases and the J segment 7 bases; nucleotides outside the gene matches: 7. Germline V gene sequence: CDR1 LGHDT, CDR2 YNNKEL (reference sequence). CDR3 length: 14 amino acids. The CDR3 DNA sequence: TGTGCCAGCAGCCCAGGGGGAGCCACGAATGAGCAGTTCTTC. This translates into CASSPGGATNEQFF.

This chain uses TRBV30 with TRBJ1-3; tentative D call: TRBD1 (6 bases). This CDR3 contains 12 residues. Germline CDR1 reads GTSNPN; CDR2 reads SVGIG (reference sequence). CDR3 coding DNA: TGTTCCATGGAGGCGGGGGCGGACACCATATATTTT. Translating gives CSMEAGADTIYF.

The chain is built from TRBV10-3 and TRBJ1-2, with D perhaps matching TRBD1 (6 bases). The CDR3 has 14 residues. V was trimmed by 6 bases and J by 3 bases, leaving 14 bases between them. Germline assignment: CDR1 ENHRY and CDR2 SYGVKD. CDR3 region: CAIRATGNDYGYTF. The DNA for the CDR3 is TGTGCCATCAGAGCCACAGGGAATGACTATGGCTACACCTTC.

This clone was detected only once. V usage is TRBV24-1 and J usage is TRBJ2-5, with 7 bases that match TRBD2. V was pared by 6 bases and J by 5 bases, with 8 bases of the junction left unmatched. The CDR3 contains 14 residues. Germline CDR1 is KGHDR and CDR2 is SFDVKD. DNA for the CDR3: TGTGCCACCAGTCGCACTAGCGATCGGGAGACCCAGTACTTC. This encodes CATSRTSDRETQYF.

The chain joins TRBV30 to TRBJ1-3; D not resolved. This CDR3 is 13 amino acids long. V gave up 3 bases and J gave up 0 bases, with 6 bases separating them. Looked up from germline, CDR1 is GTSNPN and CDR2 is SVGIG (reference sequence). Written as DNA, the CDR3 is TGTGCCTGGAGCTCGTACTCTGGAAACACCATATATTTT. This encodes CAWSSYSGNTIYF.

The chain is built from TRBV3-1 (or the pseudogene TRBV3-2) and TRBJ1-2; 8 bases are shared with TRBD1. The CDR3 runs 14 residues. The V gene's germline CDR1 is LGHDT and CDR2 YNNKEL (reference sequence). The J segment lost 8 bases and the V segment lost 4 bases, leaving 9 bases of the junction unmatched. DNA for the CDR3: TGTGCCAGCAGCCGCTTCAGGGGGCGGGAGGGCTACACCTTC. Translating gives CASSRFRGREGYTF.

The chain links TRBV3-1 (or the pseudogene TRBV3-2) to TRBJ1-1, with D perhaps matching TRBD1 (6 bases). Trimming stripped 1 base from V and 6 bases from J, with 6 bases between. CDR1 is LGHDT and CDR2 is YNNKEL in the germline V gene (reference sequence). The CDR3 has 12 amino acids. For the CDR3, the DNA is TGTGCCAGCAGCCAAGGGACAGCTGAAGCTTTCTTT. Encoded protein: CASSQGTAEAFF.

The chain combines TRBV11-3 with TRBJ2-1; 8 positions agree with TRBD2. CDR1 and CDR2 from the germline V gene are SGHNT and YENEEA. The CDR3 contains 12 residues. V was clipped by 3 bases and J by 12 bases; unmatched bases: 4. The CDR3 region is CASSFIAGRQFF. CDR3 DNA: TGTGCCAGCAGCTTCATAGCGGGACGGCAGTTCTTC.

The CDR3 loop reads CASSQYLVKGGYTF. As DNA, the CDR3 is TGCGCCAGCAGTCAATACTTAGTCAAGGGGGGCTACACCTTC. The rearrangement joins TRBV23-1 to TRBJ1-2, with a possible D match to TRBD1 (5 bases). TRBV23-1 is an ORF, with its function uncertain. V gave up 1 base and J gave up 8 bases, with 14 bases separating them. This CDR3 contains 14 residues.

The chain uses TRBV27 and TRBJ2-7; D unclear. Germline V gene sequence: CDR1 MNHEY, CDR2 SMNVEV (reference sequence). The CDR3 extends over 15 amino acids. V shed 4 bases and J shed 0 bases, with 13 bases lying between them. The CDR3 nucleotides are TGTGCCAGCAGTTCGACATCCCCAGGCTCCTACGAGCAGTACTTC. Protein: CASSSTSPGSYEQYF.

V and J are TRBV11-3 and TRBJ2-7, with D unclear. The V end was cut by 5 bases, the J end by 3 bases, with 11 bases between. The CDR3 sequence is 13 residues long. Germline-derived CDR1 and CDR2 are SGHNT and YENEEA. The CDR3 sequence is CASSHGSNYEQYF. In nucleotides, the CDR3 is TGTGCCAGCAGCCACGGGTCCAACTACGAGCAGTACTTC.

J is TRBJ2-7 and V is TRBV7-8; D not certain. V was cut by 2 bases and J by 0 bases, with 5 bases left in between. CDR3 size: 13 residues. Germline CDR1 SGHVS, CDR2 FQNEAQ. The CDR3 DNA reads TGTGCCAGCAGCTTAAAAGCCTCCTACGAGCAGTACTTC. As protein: CASSLKASYEQYF. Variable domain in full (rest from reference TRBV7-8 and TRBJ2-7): GAGVSQSPRYKVAKRGQDVALRCDPISGHVSLFWYQQALGQGPEFLTYFQNEAQLDKSGLPSDRFFAERPEGSVSTLKIQRTQQEDSAVYLCASSLKASYEQYFGPGTRLTVT.

The CDR3 DNA reads as TGTGCCAGCAGCCAAGCCCGGGACAGGGTTGAGGGGGCTTTCTTT. The encoded protein is CASSQARDRVEGAFF. The chain links TRBV3-1 (or the pseudogene TRBV3-2) to TRBJ1-1; 9 bases fit TRBD1. The germline CDR1 and CDR2 sequences are LGHDT and YNNKEL (reference sequence). V lost 1 base, J lost 11 bases, and 11 bases stayed unmatched. The CDR3 totals 15 residues.

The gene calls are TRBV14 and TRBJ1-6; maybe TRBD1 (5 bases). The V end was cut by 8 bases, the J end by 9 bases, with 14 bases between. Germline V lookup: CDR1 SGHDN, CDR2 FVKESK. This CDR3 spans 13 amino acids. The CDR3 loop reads CASSQGFTSPLHF. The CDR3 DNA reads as TGTGCCAGCTCCCAGGGTTTCACTTCACCCCTCCACTTT.

CDR3 sequence: CASSQELVGSYGYTF. The DNA for the CDR3 is TGTGCCAGCAGCCAAGAATTGGTCGGGAGCTATGGCTACACCTTC. The chain couples TRBV14 to TRBJ1-2; no clear D gene. Germline assignment: CDR1 SGHDN and CDR2 FVKESK. This CDR3 is 15 amino acids long. The V and J ends lost 0 bases and 4 bases respectively, with 12 bases between them.

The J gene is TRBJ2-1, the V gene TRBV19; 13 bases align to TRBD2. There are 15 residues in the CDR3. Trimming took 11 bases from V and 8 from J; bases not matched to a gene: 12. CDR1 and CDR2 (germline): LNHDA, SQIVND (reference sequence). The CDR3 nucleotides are TGTGCCTCCACCCGTCGGACTAGCGGGAGTGATGAGCAGTTCTTC. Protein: CASTRRTSGSDEQFF.

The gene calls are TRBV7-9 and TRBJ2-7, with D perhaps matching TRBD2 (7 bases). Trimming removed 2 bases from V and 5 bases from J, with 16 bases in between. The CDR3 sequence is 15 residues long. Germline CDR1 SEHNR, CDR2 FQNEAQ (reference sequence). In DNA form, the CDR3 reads TGTGCCAGCAGCTTAAGGAGGGGGGGCGCAGACGAGCAGTACTTC. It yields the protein CASSLRRGGADEQYF.

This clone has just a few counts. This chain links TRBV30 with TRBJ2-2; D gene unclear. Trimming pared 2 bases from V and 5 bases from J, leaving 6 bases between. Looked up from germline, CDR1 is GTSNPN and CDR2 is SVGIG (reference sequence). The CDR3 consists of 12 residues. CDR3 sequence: CAWSPLTGELFF. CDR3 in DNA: TGTGCCTGGAGTCCCCTAACCGGGGAGCTGTTTTTT.